Shown below are 13 T cell receptor beta chains from a single sample sequenced in a study of shared clonotypes between healthy human individuals. Libraries were prepared by immunoSEQ multiplex PCR; TCRdb keeps only in-frame clonotypes and omits some of them. The sample includes over a million clones, around 95% seen only once; the top ten take approximately 1.2%. The sequenced sample was naive CD4+ T cells sorted from blood. Sample subset: CD45RA+ positively selected. The receptors come from a man aged 25-45 years in good health.

The chain carries TRBV7-9 and TRBJ2-1; 12 bases agree with TRBD2. The trim removed 3 bases at V and 2 bases at J, leaving 8 bases unmatched. Germline CDR1 and CDR2: SEHNR and FQNEAQ (reference sequence). The length of the CDR3 is 18 residues. CDR3 loop: CASSFPLAGGLTYNEQFF. DNA for the CDR3: TGTGCCAGCAGCTTTCCCCTAGCGGGAGGGCTAACCTACAATGAGCAGTTCTTC.

About this clone itself: The identical CDR3 is also encoded by other nucleotide sequences in the sample. The chain carries TRBV9 and TRBJ2-2; D is ambiguous. Looked up from germline, CDR1 is SGDLS and CDR2 is YYNGEE. V lost 0 bases and J lost 4, with 4 bases in between. The CDR3 runs 13 residues. The CDR3 DNA sequence: TGTGCCAGCAGCGTAGACCTCACCGGGGAGCTGTTTTTT. This sequence encodes CASSVDLTGELFF.

The genes are TRBV7-9 and TRBJ2-3; 14 nucleotides agree with TRBD2. The germline V gene encodes CDR1 SEHNR and CDR2 FQNEAQ (reference sequence). V lost 5 bases and J lost 4; bases outside the gene matches: 5. The length of the CDR3 is 16 residues. The CDR3 is CASSTGLAGVADTQYF. Written as DNA, the CDR3 is TGTGCCAGCAGCACGGGACTAGCGGGAGTGGCAGATACGCAGTATTTT.

The chain combines TRBV5-1 with TRBJ2-3; no reliable D call. There are 12 residues in the CDR3. Between the trimmed V and J ends, which lost 3 bases and 9 bases, there was a span of 11 bases. The germline CDR1 and CDR2 sequences are SGHRS and YFSETQ. This CDR3 reads CASSSTQTTQYF. The DNA of the CDR3 is TGCGCCAGCAGCTCCACTCAGACAACGCAGTATTTT.

The chain has TRBV27 and TRBJ2-7, with D perhaps TRBD2 (6 bases). V lost 6 bases, J lost 1 base, and 10 bases lay in between. The CDR3 spans 13 residues. Germline V lookup: CDR1 MNHEY, CDR2 SMNVEV (reference sequence). The CDR3 nucleotides are TGTGCCAGCAGGACCCTAGCGTCCTACGAGCAGTACTTC. This sequence encodes CASRTLASYEQYF.

The table lists this clone with a count of one. The same CDR3 also results from other DNA sequences found in this sample. The chain employs TRBV28 and TRBJ2-3; D is possibly TRBD2 (6 bases). The CDR3 consists of 15 residues. Between the trimmed V and J ends, which lost 3 bases and 4 bases, there was a span of 14 bases. Germline loops: CDR1 MDHEN, CDR2 SYDVKM. The CDR3 region is CASSFPRLGSDTQYF. The CDR3 nucleotides are TGTGCCAGCAGTTTCCCCCGACTAGGATCAGATACGCAGTATTTT.

This chain uses TRBV12-5 with TRBJ2-1; D is possibly TRBD2 (5 bases). From germline, CDR1 is LGHNT and CDR2 FRNRAP. This CDR3 spans 13 amino acids. V was clipped by 2 bases and J by 5 bases, with 7 bases between them. The DNA for the CDR3 is TGTGCTAGTGGTTTGAGGGAGAACAATGAGCAGTTCTTC. It translates to CASGLRENNEQFF.

The table lists this clone with a few counts. This chain links TRBV27 with TRBJ2-3; 10 positions agree with TRBD2. The CDR3 loop spans 15 amino acids. V shed 5 bases and J 3 bases; nucleotides not matched to a gene: 5. Per germline, CDR1 MNHEY and CDR2 SMNVEV (reference sequence). The CDR3 DNA reads as TGTGCCAGCAGTCGGACTAGCGGCCTTACAGATACGCAGTATTTT. Translation: CASSRTSGLTDTQYF.

This chain links TRBV5-1 with TRBJ2-1; TRBD1 aligns across 7 bases. Unmatched junction bases numbered 5, after V lost 4 bases and J lost 4 bases. The CDR3 extends over 14 amino acids. Per germline, CDR1 SGHRS and CDR2 YFSETQ. As DNA, the CDR3 is TGCGCCAGCAGCCTGGACAGGAGTTACAATGAGCAGTTCTTC. The encoded protein is CASSLDRSYNEQFF.

The chain joins TRBV7-9 to TRBJ2-1; 9 positions match TRBD1. From germline, CDR1 is SEHNR and CDR2 FQNEAQ (reference sequence). CDR3 size: 19 residues. Trimming cost V 5 bases and J 0 bases; bases outside gene matches: 14. The CDR3 loop is CASSSPGTGTHSSYNEQFF. CDR3 nucleotide sequence: TGTGCCAGCAGCAGCCCCGGGACAGGGACGCACAGCTCCTACAATGAGCAGTTCTTC. The full variable domain, its missing parts supplied by reference TRBV7-9 and TRBJ2-1, is DTGVSQNPRHKITKRGQNVTFRCDPISEHNRLYWYRQTLGQGPEFLTYFQNEAQLEKSRLLSDRFSAERPKGSFSTLEIQRTEQGDSAMYLCASSSPGTGTHSSYNEQFFGPGTRLTVL.

The V gene is TRBV18, the J gene TRBJ2-7, with TRBD2 matching over 9 bases. Trimming removed 6 bases from V and 0 bases from J; junction bases left unmatched: 6. This CDR3 contains 15 residues. In germline, CDR1 is KGHSH, CDR2 LQKENI. CDR3 region: CASSRVSGSSYEQYF. DNA for the CDR3: TGTGCCAGCTCCAGGGTTAGCGGGAGCTCCTACGAGCAGTACTTC.

This chain links TRBV9 with TRBJ2-2, with TRBD2 identical over 7 bases. After removal of 0 bases from V and 7 bases from J, the junction contained 9 bases not matched to a gene. The CDR3 spans 16 residues. Looked up from germline, CDR1 is SGDLS and CDR2 is YYNGEE. The CDR3, as DNA: TGTGCCAGCAGCGTAGGGACTAGGCCTTTTGGCGGGGAGCTGTTTTTT. It specifies CASSVGTRPFGGELFF.

The J gene is TRBJ1-5, the V gene TRBV28; D gene ambiguous. The CDR3 length is 13 residues. Deletions cut 2 bases from V and 6 bases from J, with 8 bases between. Germline V gene data show CDR1 as MDHEN and CDR2 as SYDVKM. For the CDR3, the DNA is TGTGCCAGCAGTTTAGGCGGACCTCAGCCCCAGCATTTT. It codes for CASSLGGPQPQHF.